The entry that follows covers one TCR beta chain sequence. The antigen remains unidentified. Survey-level immunoSEQ v3.0 assays were run. The repertoire was sequenced with immunoSEQ multiplex PCR; TCRdb's copy has only in-frame clones and lacks some. The top ten hold roughly 3.5% of the sample, which has tens of thousands of clones, 80% to 90% seen once. This entry belongs to a study of long-term antiretroviral therapy in people with HIV. Specimens carried 1-10 million cryopreserved PBMC before DNA extraction. Germline loops: CDR1 SGDLS, CDR2 YYNGEE. The trim removed 4 bases at V and 9 bases at J, leaving 13 bases unmatched. The CDR3 is 15 amino acids. Study conclusions and caveats: ART adherence, viral resistance and therapy changes went unrecorded. HIV repertoire CDR3 lengths ranged less widely than those of controls. Diversity remained lower than transplant donor controls, even though it increased after ART.

The material sequenced was unsorted PBMCs, taken 0.8 years before starting antiretroviral therapy. The source is a man aged 18 to 30 with HIV. The rearrangement uses TRBV9 and TRBJ2-4; 7 bases are shared with TRBD2. The CDR3 DNA reads TGTGCCAGCAGCCCGGTTCCTAGCGGAGACGGCATTCAGTACTTC. This sequence encodes CASSPVPSGDGIQYF.